The 13 T cell receptor beta chains below all came from one sample that was sequenced in a study of T cell responses to AZD1222 COVID-19 vaccine (dated by TCRdb to about 2021). This specimen's time point label, interpreted: about 28 days (+/-7) after the second vaccine dose. The treatment or condition label for this specimen denotes: meningococcal conjugate vaccine given as trial control. The library was produced with the immunoSEQ multiplex PCR assay. TCRdb's version of the immuneACCESS table is confined to in-frame rearrangements and falls short of the full clone set. An unresolved V gene accounts for under half of the shortfall where checked; the remainder is of unknown origin. The sample table contains some 180,000 clones; only one count was recorded for 90% to 95% of them. Around 0.96% of the sample rests with the top ten. Here the sequenced sample was peripheral blood, taken 28 days after the second dose of the MenACWY control vaccine. The source of these receptors is an adult who received the MenACWY meningococcal vaccine as a control.

This clone has only a few counts. The chain employs TRBV29-1 and TRBJ1-1; 9 nucleotides line up with TRBD1. Germline assignment: CDR1 SQVTM and CDR2 ANQGSEA. V lost 5 bases and J lost 1; bases outside the gene matches: 5. This CDR3 has 14 amino acids. CDR3 in DNA: TGCAGCGTTCGGACAGGGGCTCGGAACACTGAAGCTTTCTTT. Residues: CSVRTGARNTEAFF.

The chain couples TRBV7-8 to TRBJ1-5, with D possibly matching TRBD1 (5 bases). Germline V gives CDR1 SGHVS, CDR2 FQNEAQ. The CDR3 covers 14 residues. V lost 5 bases to trimming and J lost 7 bases, with 15 bases between them. The CDR3 spells CASSEGAGGQPQHF. In nucleotides, the CDR3 is TGTGCCAGCAGCGAAGGGGCGGGTGGGCAGCCCCAGCATTTT. The whole variable domain, filled in from reference TRBV7-8 and TRBJ1-5, reads GAGVSQSPRYKVAKRGQDVALRCDPISGHVSLFWYQQALGQGPEFLTYFQNEAQLDKSGLPSDRFFAERPEGSVSTLKIQRTQQEDSAVYLCASSEGAGGQPQHFGDGTRLSIL.

V usage is TRBV7-8 and J usage is TRBJ1-2; possibly TRBD1 for D (6 bases). In germline, CDR1 is SGHVS, CDR2 FQNEAQ. This CDR3 is built from 14 residues. The germline V and J ends were trimmed by 5 bases and 8 bases, with 18 bases remaining between them. CDR3 in amino acids: CASSPPGGFGGYTF. The CDR3 bases are TGTGCCAGCAGCCCGCCCGGGGGCTTCGGGGGCTACACCTTC.

CDR3 nucleotides: TGTGCCAGCAGTGCAAACAGGGGGCGTCCCACAGATACGCAGTATTTT. This translates into CASSANRGRPTDTQYF. V and J are TRBV2 and TRBJ2-3; 9 nucleotides match TRBD1. The CDR3 covers 16 residues. Germline-derived CDR1 and CDR2 are SNHLY and FYNNEI. V shed 4 bases and J 2 bases; nucleotides not matched to a gene: 7.

Only a few counts were recorded for this clone. J is TRBJ2-1 and V is TRBV24-1; D is unclear. Germline V gene sequence: CDR1 KGHDR, CDR2 SFDVKD. Between the trimmed V and J ends, which lost 1 base and 7 bases, there was a span of 4 bases. CDR3 size: 12 residues. The CDR3 nucleotides are TGTGCCACCAGTGATTTTTCGAATGAGCAGTTCTTC. It encodes CATSDFSNEQFF.

This clone was counted many times. J is TRBJ1-2 and V is TRBV9; TRBD1 is a possible D gene (5 bases). CDR1 and CDR2 from the germline V gene are SGDLS and YYNGEE. V was shortened by 0 bases and J by 0 bases, with 15 bases between the two germline ends. This CDR3 region has 17 residues. The CDR3 DNA reads as TGTGCCAGCAGCGTAGCTTCGGGGGACTCTACTAACTATGGCTACACCTTC. Translating it yields CASSVASGDSTNYGYTF.

The CDR3 DNA reads as TGTGCCAGCAGCCAGTCGGGGGCTAATGAAAAACTGTTTTTT. Protein product: CASSQSGANEKLFF. The rearrangement links TRBV3-1 (or the pseudogene TRBV3-2) to TRBJ1-4, with a possible D match to TRBD1 (5 bases). Per germline, CDR1 LGHDT and CDR2 YNNKEL (reference sequence). The ends were cut back, 3 bases at V and 3 bases at J, with 8 bases in the middle. The CDR3 is 14 amino acids.

This chain uses TRBV11-1 with TRBJ2-3; either TRBD1 or TRBD2 may fit D (6 bases each). The CDR3 is 15 amino acids. Trimming left V 7 bases short and J 0 bases short, with 14 bases between. Germline V CDR1 and CDR2: SGHAT, FQDESV (reference sequence). CDR3 DNA: TGTGCCAGCAACCTAGGGGGACTTAGCACAGATACGCAGTATTTT. It yields the protein CASNLGGLSTDTQYF.

The chain is built from TRBV27 and TRBJ1-1; maybe TRBD1 (5 bases). This CDR3 is built from 15 residues. The V end was cut by 5 bases, the J end by 0 bases, with 13 bases between. CDR1 is MNHEY, CDR2 SMNVEV, per germline (reference sequence). CDR3 residues: CASSNQGRMNTEAFF. The CDR3 coding sequence is TGTGCCAGCAGTAACCAGGGACGGATGAACACTGAAGCTTTCTTT.

Points on this clone: A read error may account for a junction end that differs from germline. The chain carries TRBV7-9 and TRBJ1-1; tentatively, D is TRBD1 (5 bases). This CDR3 spans 15 amino acids. CDR1 is SEHNR, CDR2 FQNEAQ, per germline (reference sequence). The CDR3 nucleotides read TGTGCCAGCAGTTTCGCGGGGGACCTTGCGGGTACGTTTATCTTT. This codes for CASSFAGDLAGTFIF.

The rearrangement uses TRBV28 and TRBJ1-1; D is unresolved. Germline lookup yields CDR1 MDHEN and CDR2 SYDVKM. V was trimmed by 7 bases and J by 2 bases, leaving 14 bases between them. The CDR3 spans 14 residues. For the CDR3, the DNA is TGTGCCAGCACCTTATCCGGGATTAACACTGAAGCTTTCTTT. This sequence encodes CASTLSGINTEAFF.

V usage is TRBV28 and J usage is TRBJ1-1, with D perhaps TRBD1 (5 bases). The CDR3 sequence is 16 residues long. V gave up 7 bases and J gave up 5 bases, with 23 bases separating them. In germline, CDR1 is MDHEN, CDR2 SYDVKM. As DNA, the CDR3 is TGTGCCAGCAATTCCCCTGAGGCTGGGGGGAGGACTGAAGCTTTCTTT. Protein product: CASNSPEAGGRTEAFF.

The chain recombines TRBV10-1 with TRBJ2-1, with 10 bases lining up with TRBD2. Germline V gene sequence: CDR1 WNHNN, CDR2 SYGVQD (reference sequence). J gave up 2 bases and V 6 bases, and 4 bases lay outside the gene matches. The CDR3 loop spans 15 amino acids. CDR3 protein: CASSSSGGPYNEQFF. CDR3 in DNA: TGCGCCAGCAGCTCTAGCGGGGGACCCTACAATGAGCAGTTCTTC.